A single sample is the source of the 32 T cell receptor beta chains below, sequenced in a study of blood T cell repertoires in COVID-19. Sequencing used immunoSEQ multiplex PCR; TCRdb keeps in-frame clones, though not all of them. Of some 140,000 clones listed, roughly 83% are singletons. The source material was PBMCs or T cells enriched from blood (not recorded which). Source of these receptors: a man aged 40-49 years with acute COVID-19.

As DNA, the CDR3 is TGTGCCAGCAGCGTAGCTACCTTGGGACAGGGGGCCACCTACAATGAGCAGTTCTTC. It is translated as CASSVATLGQGATYNEQFF. The chain recombines TRBV9 with TRBJ2-1, with 12 bases matching TRBD1. CDR3 length: 19 amino acids. V lost 0 bases and J lost 2; bases outside the gene matches: 9. Germline V gene sequence: CDR1 SGDLS, CDR2 YYNGEE.

The chain carries TRBV19 and TRBJ2-1; TRBD2 might be the D (5 bases). Germline V gene lookup returns CDR1 LNHDA and CDR2 SQIVND (reference sequence). Trimming left V 0 bases short and J 9 bases short, with 21 bases between. This CDR3 is 17 amino acids long. CDR3 amino acids: CASSIDAGERLGGEQFF. DNA of the CDR3: TGTGCCAGTAGTATAGACGCTGGGGAGAGGCTAGGTGGTGAGCAGTTCTTC.

The chain combines TRBV30 with TRBJ1-6, with D tentatively TRBD1 (5 bases). Germline V gene lookup returns CDR1 GTSNPN and CDR2 SVGIG (reference sequence). The V gene lost 0 bases and the J gene lost 4 bases, with 10 bases spanning the gap. This CDR3 has 15 residues. The CDR3 DNA is TGTGCCTGGAGTGTGGGTTCAGGGTATAATTCACCCCTCCACTTT. Translating gives CAWSVGSGYNSPLHF.

The chain links TRBV9 to TRBJ1-4, with no clear D. Looked up from germline, CDR1 is SGDLS and CDR2 is YYNGEE. V was pared by 0 bases and J by 4 bases, with 10 bases between. The CDR3 totals 15 residues. As DNA, the CDR3 is TGTGCCAGCAGCGTAGATGTACAGCATAATGAAAAACTGTTTTTT. As protein: CASSVDVQHNEKLFF.

V and J are TRBV2 and TRBJ2-3, with 7 bases fitting TRBD2. Trimming took 1 base from V and 4 from J; bases not matched to a gene: 2. Germline V CDR1 and CDR2: SNHLY, FYNNEI. The CDR3 covers 14 residues. DNA for the CDR3: TGTGCCAGCAGTGAAGATGGGGGGGCAGATACGCAGTATTTT. This encodes CASSEDGGADTQYF. Filled out from reference TRBV2 and TRBJ2-3, the complete variable domain reads EPEVTQTPSHQVTQMGQEVILRCVPISNHLYFYWYRQILGQKVEFLVSFYNNEISEKSEIFDDQFSVERPDGSNFTLKIRSTKLEDSAMYFCASSEDGGADTQYFGPGTRLTVL.

The rearrangement joins TRBV10-3 to TRBJ2-7, with 7 positions matching TRBD1. Germline loops: CDR1 ENHRY, CDR2 SYGVKD. CDR3 length: 12 residues. J gave up 0 bases and V 11 bases, and 4 bases lay outside the gene matches. Here the CDR3 reads CACRGSSYEQYF. CDR3 DNA sequence: TGTGCCTGCAGGGGGTCCTCCTACGAGCAGTACTTC.

The chain is built from TRBV9 and TRBJ2-1; D is ambiguous. V lost 3 bases and J 5 bases, leaving 9 bases between the germline ends. The CDR3 spans 13 residues. The V gene's germline CDR1 is SGDLS and CDR2 YYNGEE. The CDR3 DNA sequence: TGTGCCAGCAGCGATAACCCGGACAATGAGCAGTTCTTC. Protein product: CASSDNPDNEQFF. Drawing the rest from reference TRBV9 and TRBJ2-1, the complete variable domain is DSGVTQTPKHLITATGQRVTLRCSPRSGDLSVYWYQQSLDQGLQFLIQYYNGEERAKGNILERFSAQQFPDLHSELNLSSLELGDSALYFCASSDNPDNEQFFGPGTRLTVL.

This clone has just a few counts. V and J are TRBV7-9 and TRBJ2-3, with TRBD2 identical over 9 bases. CDR1 SEHNR and CDR2 FQNEAQ come from the germline V gene (reference sequence). Trimming at V came to 3 bases and at J to 7 bases, leaving 8 bases not matched to a gene. This CDR3 is built from 15 residues. The CDR3 region is CASSFLAGGPHTQYF. The CDR3 DNA sequence: TGTGCCAGCAGCTTTCTGGCGGGGGGGCCCCATACGCAGTATTTT.

The CDR3 bases are TGCGCCAGCAGCTCCGCGCCCGGGACAGGGGGGTTGAACACTGAAGCTTTCTTT. This codes for CASSSAPGTGGLNTEAFF. The rearrangement uses TRBV5-1 and TRBJ1-1; 11 bases are shared with TRBD1. The germline V gene encodes CDR1 SGHRS and CDR2 YFSETQ. V trimming: 3 bases; J trimming: 0 bases; junction bases outside the gene matches: 10. The CDR3 spans 18 residues.

This chain uses TRBV10-3 with TRBJ1-5; TRBD1 matches 7 bases. This CDR3 contains 14 residues. The ends lost 9 bases at V and 4 bases at J; junction bases unmatched: 9. Per germline, CDR1 ENHRY and CDR2 SYGVKD. CDR3 sequence (DNA): TGTGCCATTTGGACAGGAACTGGAAATCAGCCCCAGCATTTT. Translation gives CAIWTGTGNQPQHF.

V gene TRBV28 combines with J gene TRBJ1-2; possible D gene TRBD1, 5 bases. V was clipped by 5 bases and J by 4 bases, with 11 bases between them. The CDR3 has 13 residues. Germline-derived CDR1 and CDR2 are MDHEN and SYDVKM. DNA of the CDR3: TGTGCCAGCAGTACAGGAAACGCCTATGGCTACACCTTC. This translates into CASSTGNAYGYTF.

This sequence joins TRBV19 and TRBJ2-3; 8 nucleotides match TRBD1. J was trimmed by 0 bases and V by 2 bases; bases with no gene match: 7. In germline, CDR1 is LNHDA, CDR2 SQIVND (reference sequence). The CDR3 spans 17 residues. The DNA for the CDR3 is TGTGCCAGTAGTATATTGGACAGGGCCCTTAGCACAGATACGCAGTATTTT. This encodes CASSILDRALSTDTQYF.

The chain employs TRBV7-6 and TRBJ2-1, with 14 bases aligning to TRBD2. The junction had 2 bases not matched to a gene; V was cut back by 3 bases and J by 7 bases. Per germline, CDR1 SGHVS and CDR2 FNYEAQ. CDR3 length: 15 amino acids. The CDR3 loop is CASSLTSGGENEQFF. The DNA of the CDR3 is TGTGCCAGCAGCTTGACTAGCGGGGGGGAAAATGAGCAGTTCTTC.

The chain has TRBV7-2 and TRBJ1-6, with D perhaps TRBD1 (6 bases). CDR1 is SGHTA, CDR2 FQGNSA, per germline. The CDR3 runs to 17 residues. V shed 2 bases and J shed 4 bases, with 15 bases lying between them. In DNA form, the CDR3 reads TGTGCCAGCAGCTTACCTGCAGACAGGCGTTATAATTCACCCCTCCACTTT. Amino acid sequence: CASSLPADRRYNSPLHF.

The CDR3 sequence: CASSPNTGGSTNEKLFF. DNA of the CDR3: TGTGCCAGCTCACCAAATACAGGGGGCTCGACTAATGAAAAACTGTTTTTT. J is TRBJ1-4 and V is TRBV18; 9 nucleotides align to TRBD1. CDR1 is KGHSH, CDR2 LQKENI, per germline. Trimming took 2 bases from V and 2 from J; bases not matched to a gene: 6. This CDR3 comprises 17 residues.

The chain employs TRBV5-4 and TRBJ1-1; D is uncertain. CDR1 is SGHNT and CDR2 is YYREEE in the germline V gene (reference sequence). Trimming stripped 2 bases from V and 3 bases from J, with 8 bases between. The CDR3 totals 13 residues. The CDR3 bases are TGTGCCAGCAGCTTTAGGAGGGACACTGAAGCTTTCTTT. This codes for CASSFRRDTEAFF.

The V gene is TRBV27, the J gene TRBJ1-3; 9 positions match TRBD1. The CDR3 consists of 16 residues. CDR1 is MNHEY and CDR2 is SMNVEV in the germline V gene (reference sequence). V was pared by 4 bases and J by 8 bases, with 12 bases of the junction left unmatched. The CDR3 region has the DNA TGTGCCAGCAGTTACCGACGCGGACAGGGGCAGGACACCATATATTTT. Protein sequence: CASSYRRGQGQDTIYF.

V and J are TRBV12-3 or TRBV12-4 and TRBJ2-1; D gene ambiguous. Trimming pared 3 bases from V and 3 bases from J, leaving 6 bases between. This CDR3 contains 13 residues. CDR3 in amino acids: CASSFQYYNEQFF. The CDR3 DNA reads as TGTGCCAGCAGTTTCCAGTACTACAATGAGCAGTTCTTC.

This clone appeared once. The chain uses TRBV6-5 and TRBJ1-4; D is possibly TRBD1 (6 bases). The CDR3 has 14 amino acids. V gave up 7 bases and J gave up 2 bases, with 11 bases separating them. Germline V gene lookup returns CDR1 MNHEY and CDR2 SVGAGI. CDR3 coding DNA: TGTGCCAGCACCACAGGGCCTACTAATGAAAAACTGTTTTTT. Its protein is CASTTGPTNEKLFF.

The gene calls are TRBV4-3 and TRBJ1-2; 7 bases match TRBD1. This CDR3 comprises 16 residues. Per germline, CDR1 LGHNA and CDR2 YSLEER. V lost 0 bases, J lost 3 bases, and 7 bases stayed unmatched. Written as DNA, the CDR3 is TGCGCCAGCAGCCAAGATATAGGACAGGCATACTATGGCTACACCTTC. Protein: CASSQDIGQAYYGYTF.

The gene calls are TRBV6-5 and TRBJ1-2; D is unresolved. V shed 3 bases and J shed 8 bases, with 10 bases lying between them. This CDR3 has 12 amino acids. Germline loops: CDR1 MNHEY, CDR2 SVGAGI. The CDR3 is CASSYTRGGYTF. CDR3 coding DNA: TGTGCCAGCAGTTATACCCGGGGAGGCTACACCTTC.

The chain has TRBV14 and TRBJ1-5, with D maybe TRBD1 (6 bases). The CDR3 loop spans 15 amino acids. V dropped 3 bases and J dropped 4 bases, with 13 bases sitting between them. The V gene's germline CDR1 is SGHDN and CDR2 FVKESK. This CDR3 reads CASSQGAGRNQPQHF. CDR3 sequence (DNA): TGTGCCAGCAGCCAGGGGGCAGGTAGGAATCAGCCCCAGCATTTT.

Concerning this clone itself: Within the sample, other DNA sequences also encode this same CDR3. V and J are TRBV9 and TRBJ2-1; a possible D gene is TRBD1 (5 bases). Germline V gene sequence: CDR1 SGDLS, CDR2 YYNGEE. Trimming took 2 bases from V and 0 from J, leaving 9 bases between them. The CDR3 loop spans 15 amino acids. The CDR3 here is CASSVQGSSYNEQFF. The CDR3 nucleotides read TGTGCCAGCAGCGTGCAGGGAAGCTCCTACAATGAGCAGTTCTTC. Full variable domain (outside the CDR3, taken from reference TRBV9 and TRBJ2-1): DSGVTQTPKHLITATGQRVTLRCSPRSGDLSVYWYQQSLDQGLQFLIQYYNGEERAKGNILERFSAQQFPDLHSELNLSSLELGDSALYFCASSVQGSSYNEQFFGPGTRLTVL.

This chain uses TRBV9 with TRBJ2-3; 8 bases are shared with TRBD2. The CDR3 covers 14 residues. The V gene end was trimmed by 4 bases and the J gene end by 5 bases; junction bases not matched to a gene: 6. CDR1 is SGDLS, CDR2 YYNGEE, per germline. The CDR3 bases are TGTGCCAGCAGCAAACGCGGGGGGAAAGATACGCAGTATTTT. It specifies CASSKRGGKDTQYF.

The rearrangement uses TRBV10-3 and TRBJ2-5; 10 nucleotides match TRBD1. The CDR3 spans 14 residues. With V trimmed by 8 bases and J by 2 bases, 5 bases remained unmatched. Germline CDR1 is ENHRY and CDR2 is SYGVKD. The CDR3 DNA follows: TGTGCCATCGGGGGGGGACAGGGGCAAGAGACCCAGTACTTC. It codes for CAIGGGQGQETQYF.

This clone was counted only a few times. The rearrangement links TRBV29-1 to TRBJ2-1; D perhaps matches TRBD1 (7 bases). Trimming took off 6 bases at V and 7 bases at J, with 25 bases between the two ends. Germline CDR1 reads SQVTM; CDR2 reads ANQGSEA. The length of the CDR3 is 16 residues. CDR3 in DNA: TGCAGCGTGGACTTCAGGGGGGACGGATTCTTTAATGAGCAGTTCTTC. This gives the protein CSVDFRGDGFFNEQFF.

V is TRBV19 and J is TRBJ2-1, with TRBD2 matching over 8 bases. Looked up from germline, CDR1 is LNHDA and CDR2 is SQIVND (reference sequence). With V trimmed by 4 bases and J by 3 bases, 8 bases remained unmatched. The CDR3 consists of 16 residues. CDR3 loop: CASSKTSEPFYNEQFF. The CDR3, as DNA: TGTGCCAGTAGTAAGACTAGCGAGCCATTCTACAATGAGCAGTTCTTC.

The rearrangement joins TRBV7-6 to TRBJ2-3; no clear D. CDR3 length: 13 residues. V was shortened by 6 bases and J by 4 bases, with 11 bases between the two germline ends. Germline assignment: CDR1 SGHVS and CDR2 FNYEAQ. CDR3 in amino acids: CASSPLPADTQYF. The CDR3 region has the DNA TGTGCCAGCAGTCCCCTCCCCGCAGATACGCAGTATTTT.

This clone was counted once. V and J are TRBV10-3 and TRBJ2-1, with 10 positions matching TRBD1. The CDR3 covers 13 residues. Unmatched junction bases numbered 11, after V lost 6 bases and J lost 15 bases. The germline gives CDR1 ENHRY, CDR2 SYGVKD. The CDR3 coding sequence is TGTGCCATCAGGGACAGGGGGTTCGGAGAGGGGTTCTTC. This translates into CAIRDRGFGEGFF.

The chain combines TRBV7-9 with TRBJ1-4; 9 bases agree with TRBD1. Trimming at V came to 8 bases and at J to 8 bases, leaving 3 bases not matched to a gene. Germline CDR1 SEHNR, CDR2 FQNEAQ (reference sequence). CDR3 length equals 12 residues. The CDR3 sequence: CASRQGEEKLFF. The CDR3 DNA sequence: TGTGCCAGCCGACAGGGGGAAGAAAAACTGTTTTTT. Filled out from reference TRBV7-9 and TRBJ1-4, the complete variable domain reads DTGVSQNPRHKITKRGQNVTFRCDPISEHNRLYWYRQTLGQGPEFLTYFQNEAQLEKSRLLSDRFSAERPKGSFSTLEIQRTEQGDSAMYLCASRQGEEKLFFGSGTQLSVL.

The rearrangement links TRBV20-1 to TRBJ1-5; D remains ambiguous. Trimming took off 6 bases at V and 6 bases at J, with 9 bases between the two ends. This CDR3 contains 11 residues. The germline CDR1 and CDR2 sequences are DFQATT and SNEGSKA (reference sequence). The CDR3: CSAGGPQPQHF. Written as DNA, the CDR3 is TGCAGTGCCGGCGGGCCTCAGCCCCAGCATTTT.

This clone appeared once. The V call is TRBV18, the J call TRBJ2-6, with 9 bases that match TRBD1. J lost 4 bases, V lost 5 bases, and 12 bases had no gene match. The V gene's germline CDR1 is KGHSH and CDR2 LQKENI. This CDR3 contains 18 residues. The CDR3 loop is CASSREPGQGAGANVLTF. CDR3 DNA: TGTGCCAGCTCAAGGGAACCGGGACAGGGAGCCGGGGCCAACGTCCTGACTTTC. Full variable domain (missing parts from reference TRBV18 and TRBJ2-6): NAGVMQNPRHLVRRRGQEARLRCSPMKGHSHVYWYRQLPEEGLKFMVYLQKENIIDESGMPKERFSAEFPKEGPSILRIQQVVRGDSAAYFCASSREPGQGAGANVLTFGAGSRLTVL.